Following are 3 T cell receptor beta chains from one sample sequenced in a study of blood T cell repertoires in COVID-19. Libraries were prepared by immunoSEQ multiplex PCR; TCRdb keeps only in-frame clonotypes and omits some of them. This table has fewer than 75,000 clones, 79% appearing once. Material: peripheral blood. The receptors stem from a man aged 60-69 years with acute or convalescent COVID-19.

This clone has more than one count but fewer than ten. J is TRBJ1-1 and V is TRBV7-8; 8 nucleotides align to TRBD1. Trimming took 4 bases from V and 10 from J; bases not matched to a gene: 11. Germline CDR1 SGHVS, CDR2 FQNEAQ. The CDR3 length is 14 residues. DNA of the CDR3: TGTGCCAGCAGCTCAGCGGGACAGGCGCTTGGAGCTTTCTTT. This sequence encodes CASSSAGQALGAFF.

The genes are TRBV7-2 and TRBJ1-1, with 8 bases identical to TRBD1. Trimming removed 7 bases from V and 5 bases from J; junction bases left unmatched: 6. The length of the CDR3 is 13 residues. Per the germline V gene, CDR1 is SGHTA and CDR2 is FQGNSA. CDR3 bases: TGTGCCAGCAATTTACAGGGGGGAACTGAAGCTTTCTTT. It yields the protein CASNLQGGTEAFF.

This clone is a singleton in its sample. The rearrangement links TRBV7-8 to TRBJ1-2, with D perhaps matching TRBD1 (6 bases). Germline CDR1 is SGHVS and CDR2 is FQNEAQ. This CDR3 spans 14 amino acids. V was cut by 4 bases and J by 5 bases, with 14 bases left in between. CDR3 sequence (DNA): TGTGCCAGCAGCTGGGACAATTTGTTGTATGGCTACACCTTC. This gives the protein CASSWDNLLYGYTF.